Detailed here is one T cell receptor beta chain. The data were taken from a study of cytotoxic CD8 clonotypes in ibrutinib-treated CLL. Data came from immunoSEQ multiplex PCR; TCRdb stores just in-frame clones and leaves some out. This sample has 11,000 to 15,000 clones, with approximately 48% found just once. The ends lost 1 base at V and 0 bases at J; junction bases unmatched: 2. The length of the CDR3 is 15 residues. CDR1 is SEHNR and CDR2 is FQNEAQ in the germline V gene (reference sequence). V and J are TRBV7-9 and TRBJ1-2, with 7 bases fitting TRBD1. The sample in question was PBMCs, obtained at a roughly 24-month disease-progression time point, from a patient treated with ibrutinib. The source of this sequence is a human donor with chronic lymphocytic leukemia. DNA for the CDR3: TGTGCCAGCAGCTTAGTGGGACAGACTAACTATGGCTACACCTTC. As protein: CASSLVGQTNYGYTF.